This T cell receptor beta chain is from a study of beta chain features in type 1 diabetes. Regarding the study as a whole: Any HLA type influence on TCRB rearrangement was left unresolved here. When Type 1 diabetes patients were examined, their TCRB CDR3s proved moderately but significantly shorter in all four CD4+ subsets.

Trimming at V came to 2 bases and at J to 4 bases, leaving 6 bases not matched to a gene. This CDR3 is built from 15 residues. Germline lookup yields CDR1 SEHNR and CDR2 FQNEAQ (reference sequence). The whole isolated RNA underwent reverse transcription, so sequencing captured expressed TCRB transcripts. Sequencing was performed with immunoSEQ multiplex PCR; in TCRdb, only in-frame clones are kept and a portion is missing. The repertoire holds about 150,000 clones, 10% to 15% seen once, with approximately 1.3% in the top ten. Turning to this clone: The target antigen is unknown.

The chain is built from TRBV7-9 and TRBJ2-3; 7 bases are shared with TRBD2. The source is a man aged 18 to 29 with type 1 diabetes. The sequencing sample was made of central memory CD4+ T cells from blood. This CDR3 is CASSLNRGVADTQYF. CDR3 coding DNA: TGTGCCAGCAGCTTAAATCGGGGGGTAGCAGATACGCAGTATTTT.